The rows below give T cell receptor beta chains drawn from one sample of a study of vaccination and CD4 T cells after COVID-19. TCRdb analysed the PCR reads with MiXCR anew, one entry per CDR3 protein. The table records roughly 20,000 distinct CDR3 sequences, approximately 60% of them present only once. No antigen has been assigned to these receptors. Specimen: CD4+ T cells from blood, cultured in vitro. The source of these receptors is a human donor who had recovered from COVID-19. CDR3s include the opening cysteine and the closing phenylalanine or tryptophan. The D gene is left open where the match is weak. The listing skips clone size in some rows; elsewhere it reads once, few, many or a size class.

>TRBV24-1|-|few|TRBJ2-5
TGTGCCACCAGTGAAATGGAGACCCAGTACTTC
CATSEMETQYF
>TRBV6-1|-|-|TRBJ2-7
TGTGCCAGCAGGCGGCGGATTGAATCCTACGAGCAGTACTTC
CASRRRIESYEQYF
>TRBV7-8|-|few|TRBJ1-1
TGTGCCAGCAGCTTAGCACGAGGCCGGTCGGGCACTGAAGCTTTCTTT
CASSLARGRSGTEAFF
>TRBV5-1|-|medium-sized|TRBJ2-5
TGCGCCAGCAGCCACGGACTGAGGGGGGAGACCCAGTACTTC
CASSHGLRGETQYF
>TRBV6-1|-|-|TRBJ1-2
TGTGCCAGCACTACAATTCTTTTCCGCGAGGAGGGCTACACCTTC
CASTTILFREEGYTF
>TRBV19|-|-|TRBJ2-2
TGTGCCAGTAATAGGAACACCGGGGAGCTGTTTTTT
CASNRNTGELFF
>TRBV6-1|-|-|TRBJ1-3
TGTGCCAGCAATAGGGGGGACTCTGAGGTGGGAAACACCATATATTTT
CASNRGDSEVGNTIYF
>TRBV20-1|TRBD1|-|TRBJ1-2
TGCAGTGCTAGAGATCATGGGACAGGGAACGAGCGTGGCTACACCTTC
CSARDHGTGNERGYTF
>TRBV20-1|-|-|TRBJ2-7
TGCAGTGCTTCAGGGGTCAACGAGCAGTACTTC
CSASGVNEQYF
>TRBV20-1|-|-|TRBJ2-2
TGCAGTGCTAGAGATCTAGGGCGCCCGAACACCGGGGAGCTGTTTTTT
CSARDLGRPNTGELFF